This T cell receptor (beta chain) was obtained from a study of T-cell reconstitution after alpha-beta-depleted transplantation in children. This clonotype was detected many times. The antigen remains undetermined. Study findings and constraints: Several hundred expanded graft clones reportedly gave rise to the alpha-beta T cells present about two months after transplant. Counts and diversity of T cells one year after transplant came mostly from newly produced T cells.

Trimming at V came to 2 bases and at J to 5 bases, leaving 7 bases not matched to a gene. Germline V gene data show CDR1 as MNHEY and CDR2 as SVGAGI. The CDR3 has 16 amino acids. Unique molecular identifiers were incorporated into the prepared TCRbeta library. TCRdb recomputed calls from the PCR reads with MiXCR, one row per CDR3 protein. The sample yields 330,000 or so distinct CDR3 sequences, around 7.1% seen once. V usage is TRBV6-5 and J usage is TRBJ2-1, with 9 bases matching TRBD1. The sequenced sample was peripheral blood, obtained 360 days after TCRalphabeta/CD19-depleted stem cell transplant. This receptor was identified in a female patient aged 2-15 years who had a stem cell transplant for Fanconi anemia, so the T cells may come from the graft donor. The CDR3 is CASSYLGTGPDNEQFF. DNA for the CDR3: TGTGCCAGCAGTTACCTTGGGACAGGGCCCGACAATGAGCAGTTCTTC.